This T cell receptor beta chain was recovered during a study of blood T cells in healthy people across ages. Combining a sample-barcoded 5' primer with a J-beta primer mix, a second PCR ran for 7 to 11 cycles. TCRdb processed the 5' RACE reads anew with MiXCR; each CDR3 protein has one entry. The table has hundreds of thousands of distinct CDR3 sequences, around 24% seen once; the top ten hold around 2.9%. In this sample, this clonotype turned up a few times. One junction end does not reproduce the germline sequence, and a read error may be involved. The germline V gene encodes CDR1 MNHEY and CDR2 SMNVEV (reference sequence). The CDR3 consists of 8 residues. A further study also used this sample, focusing on T cells of mothers and their children.

The TCR comes from a boy under 18 in good health. Input material: blood. The V call is TRBV27, the J call TRBJ2-3; D remains unclear. The CDR3 DNA reads as TGCGCCATAGCAGCGCAGTATTTT. Its protein is CAIAAQYF.